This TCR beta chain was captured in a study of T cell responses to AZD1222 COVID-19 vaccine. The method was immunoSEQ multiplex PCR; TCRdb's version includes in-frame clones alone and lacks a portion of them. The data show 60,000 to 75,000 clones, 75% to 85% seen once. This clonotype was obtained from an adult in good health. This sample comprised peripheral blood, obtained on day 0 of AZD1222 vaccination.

CDR3 bases: TGTGCCAGCAGCCAAAATAACTATGGCTACACCTTC. It yields the protein CASSQNNYGYTF. The chain carries TRBV14 and TRBJ1-2; D call uncertain. V was clipped by 2 bases and J by 1 base, with 2 bases between them. This CDR3 is built from 12 residues. The germline CDR1 and CDR2 sequences are SGHDN and FVKESK.